The rows below give T cell receptor beta chains drawn from one sample of a study of T cell changes during pregnancy in multiple sclerosis. Sequencing was performed with immunoSEQ multiplex PCR; in TCRdb, only in-frame clones are kept and a portion is missing. The repertoire has over 20,000 clones, approximately 81% of them found once; the top ten carry 7.6%. Here the sequenced sample was CD8+ T cells from peripheral blood mononuclear cells, taken before pregnancy. The receptors originated from a female donor with multiple sclerosis, enrolled in a pregnancy study. The CDR3 runs from the conserved cysteine through the conserved F or W. Each record gives: J gene, clone size, D gene, V gene, CDR3 DNA, CDR3 protein. A D gene is named only where the DNA matches it firmly. For some rows the clone size is stated as once, few or many, or as a class when expanded; others skip it.

J gene: TRBJ1-4
clone size: -
D gene: -
V gene: TRBV10-3
CDR3 DNA: TGTGCCATCAGTGACCCCAGGAATGAAAAACTGTTTTTT
CDR3 protein: CAISDPRNEKLFF

J gene: TRBJ2-3
clone size: -
D gene: -
V gene: TRBV7-3
CDR3 DNA: TGTGCCAGCAGCCAGGGCGGCTTCCCTCCGGTGTTCACAGATACGCAGTATTTT
CDR3 protein: CASSQGGFPPVFTDTQYF

J gene: TRBJ2-7
clone size: -
D gene: -
V gene: TRBV4-1
CDR3 DNA: TGCGCCAGCAGCCAAGACCAGCGGTCCTACGAGCAGTACTTC
CDR3 protein: CASSQDQRSYEQYF

J gene: TRBJ2-2
clone size: -
D gene: -
V gene: TRBV11-3
CDR3 DNA: TGTGCCAGCGGGTTCAGGGGTGCCGGGGAGCTGTTTTTT
CDR3 protein: CASGFRGAGELFF

J gene: TRBJ1-1
clone size: -
D gene: -
V gene: TRBV5-4
CDR3 DNA: TGTGCCAGCAGCTCTTTAGGGAGCTCGATGAACACTGAAGCTTTCTTT
CDR3 protein: CASSSLGSSMNTEAFF

J gene: TRBJ2-7
clone size: -
D gene: -
V gene: TRBV5-6
CDR3 DNA: TGTGCCAGCAGCTTGCTCCAGTCCTACGAGCAGTACTTC
CDR3 protein: CASSLLQSYEQYF

J gene: TRBJ2-1
clone size: -
D gene: -
V gene: TRBV27
CDR3 DNA: TGTGCCAGCAGTTTAGGCGGGCCTACCTACAATGAGCAGTTCTTC
CDR3 protein: CASSLGGPTYNEQFF

J gene: TRBJ2-2
clone size: -
D gene: -
V gene: TRBV5-1
CDR3 DNA: TGCGCCAGCAGCCCCCTAGGGGTATCGGTAATAGGGAACACCGGGGAGCTGTTTTTT
CDR3 protein: CASSPLGVSVIGNTGELFF

J gene: TRBJ1-5
clone size: -
D gene: -
V gene: TRBV28
CDR3 DNA: TGTGCCAGCAGTACTCCGGGGCCCCAGCATTTT
CDR3 protein: CASSTPGPQHF

J gene: TRBJ1-2
clone size: -
D gene: -
V gene: TRBV29-1
CDR3 DNA: TGCAGCGTTGAGGGCAGCTTCGGATCTGGCTACACCTTC
CDR3 protein: CSVEGSFGSGYTF

J gene: TRBJ1-6
clone size: -
D gene: -
V gene: TRBV6-5
CDR3 DNA: TGTGCCAGCAGTCCTAACTTGGAGAATTCACCCCTCCACTTT
CDR3 protein: CASSPNLENSPLHF

J gene: TRBJ2-2
clone size: -
D gene: -
V gene: TRBV7-9
CDR3 DNA: TGTGCCAGCAGCTTATCCCCCTTACAGGGTCACGGGGAGCTGTTTTTT
CDR3 protein: CASSLSPLQGHGELFF

J gene: TRBJ1-2
clone size: few
D gene: -
V gene: TRBV19
CDR3 DNA: TGTGCCAGTAGTATCCCCCTAACCAGGGGACACAGTGGCTACACCTTC
CDR3 protein: CASSIPLTRGHSGYTF

J gene: TRBJ2-7
clone size: -
D gene: -
V gene: TRBV19
CDR3 DNA: TGTGCCAGTATGCGGGACGTCCCCTACGAGCAGTACTTC
CDR3 protein: CASMRDVPYEQYF

J gene: TRBJ1-2
clone size: once
D gene: -
V gene: TRBV4-1
CDR3 DNA: TGCGCCAGCAGCCAAGATTCTTTTTCAGGTTCCAACTATGGCTACACCTTC
CDR3 protein: CASSQDSFSGSNYGYTF

J gene: TRBJ1-4
clone size: -
D gene: -
V gene: TRBV28
CDR3 DNA: TGTGCCAGCAGTTTTTCGGAAAAACTGTTTTTT
CDR3 protein: CASSFSEKLFF

J gene: TRBJ2-1
clone size: -
D gene: -
V gene: TRBV9
CDR3 DNA: TGTGCCAGCAGCGTCCCCCGGGACTCTAAAATAAATGAGCAGTTCTTC
CDR3 protein: CASSVPRDSKINEQFF

J gene: TRBJ1-5
clone size: -
D gene: -
V gene: TRBV6-5
CDR3 DNA: TGTGCCAGCAGACGGACAGCTTATAGCAATCAGCCCCAGCATTTT
CDR3 protein: CASRRTAYSNQPQHF

J gene: TRBJ2-7
clone size: -
D gene: -
V gene: TRBV19
CDR3 DNA: TGTGCCAGTACTAGGGGCTTCGGTGTAGACGAGCAGTACTTC
CDR3 protein: CASTRGFGVDEQYF

J gene: TRBJ2-1
clone size: -
D gene: TRBD2
V gene: TRBV28
CDR3 DNA: TGTGCCACGCAGTCCGGGACTAGCGGGAGGGACGGTGAGCAGTTCTTC
CDR3 protein: CATQSGTSGRDGEQFF

J gene: TRBJ1-1
clone size: few
D gene: -
V gene: TRBV4-1
CDR3 DNA: TGCGCCAGCAGCCAGGGGACAGAAGCTTTCTTT
CDR3 protein: CASSQGTEAFF

J gene: TRBJ2-1
clone size: -
D gene: -
V gene: TRBV18
CDR3 DNA: TGTGCCAGCTCACCTAGCGGTTACTCCTACAATGAGCAGTTCTTC
CDR3 protein: CASSPSGYSYNEQFF

J gene: TRBJ1-1
clone size: -
D gene: TRBD1
V gene: TRBV7-9
CDR3 DNA: TGTGCCAGCAGCCCCTTCGACAGGGGGAACACTGAAGCTTTCTTT
CDR3 protein: CASSPFDRGNTEAFF

J gene: TRBJ2-7
clone size: -
D gene: -
V gene: TRBV6-5
CDR3 DNA: TGTGCCAGCAGTTACCCGGAGGGCCGCGAGCAGTACTTC
CDR3 protein: CASSYPEGREQYF

J gene: TRBJ2-7
clone size: -
D gene: TRBD1
V gene: TRBV11-1
CDR3 DNA: TGTGCCAGCAGCTTCACCGGGACAGGGGAATACGAGCAGTACTTC
CDR3 protein: CASSFTGTGEYEQYF

J gene: TRBJ2-2
clone size: -
D gene: TRBD2
V gene: TRBV15
CDR3 DNA: TGTGCCACCAGCAGGGGACTAGCGGGGTACACCGGGGAGCTGTTTTTT
CDR3 protein: CATSRGLAGYTGELFF

J gene: TRBJ2-7
clone size: -
D gene: TRBD1
V gene: TRBV4-1
CDR3 DNA: TGCGCCAGCAGCCAAGATCCACAGGGGACCTACGAGCAGTACTTC
CDR3 protein: CASSQDPQGTYEQYF

J gene: TRBJ1-4
clone size: -
D gene: TRBD1
V gene: TRBV9
CDR3 DNA: TGTGCCAGCAGCCTAACGGGACAGGGGGGTGAAAAACTGTTTTTT
CDR3 protein: CASSLTGQGGEKLFF

J gene: TRBJ2-5
clone size: -
D gene: -
V gene: TRBV29-1
CDR3 DNA: TGCAGCGACACGCGTGGAAGGGGCGAGACCCAGTACTTC
CDR3 protein: CSDTRGRGETQYF

J gene: TRBJ2-1
clone size: -
D gene: -
V gene: TRBV7-2
CDR3 DNA: TGTGCCAGCAGCCCCCCCCCGGACAATGAGCAGTTCTTC
CDR3 protein: CASSPPPDNEQFF

J gene: TRBJ2-7
clone size: -
D gene: TRBD1
V gene: TRBV11-2
CDR3 DNA: TGTGCCAGCAGCTTTGGGACAGGGGCGTTCGAGCAGTACTTC
CDR3 protein: CASSFGTGAFEQYF

J gene: TRBJ2-1
clone size: few
D gene: TRBD1
V gene: TRBV7-9
CDR3 DNA: TGTGCCAGCAGCTTAGCGGGGACAGGGAATGAGCAGTTCTTC
CDR3 protein: CASSLAGTGNEQFF

J gene: TRBJ2-7
clone size: -
D gene: TRBD1
V gene: TRBV27
CDR3 DNA: TGTGCCAGCAGTCACGGGACAGGGGTTCTCTACGAGCAGTACTTC
CDR3 protein: CASSHGTGVLYEQYF

J gene: TRBJ2-7
clone size: -
D gene: -
V gene: TRBV5-1
CDR3 DNA: TGCGCCAGCAGCTTGGTCCCTAGCGACGAGCAGTACTTC
CDR3 protein: CASSLVPSDEQYF

J gene: TRBJ2-7
clone size: -
D gene: -
V gene: TRBV19
CDR3 DNA: TGTGCCAGTAGTTGGGGCAGGGGTCTCAACGAGCAGTACTTC
CDR3 protein: CASSWGRGLNEQYF

J gene: TRBJ2-7
clone size: -
D gene: -
V gene: TRBV19
CDR3 DNA: TGTGCCAGTACTATAACAGGGAATTCCTACGAGCAGTACTTC
CDR3 protein: CASTITGNSYEQYF